This T cell receptor beta chain was recovered during a study of blood T cell repertoires in COVID-19. V lost 6 bases to trimming and J lost 7 bases; unmatched junction nucleotides: 6. The germline CDR1 and CDR2 sequences are LNHDA and SQIVND (reference sequence). The CDR3 sequence is 13 residues long. As originally analysed: Amplification of reference gene primers was used by the study to estimate nucleated cell counts. Profiling relied on immunoSEQ multiplex PCR, and the TCRdb table lists in-frame clones only, not all of them. Clone size and V and J calls were adopted from that table, with D and trimming inferred from the DNA. The sample holds around 400,000 clones; over 75% are singletons and the top ten take under 3%.

This clonotype was sampled from a woman aged 55 to 70 with COVID-19, enrolled during active disease. V usage is TRBV19 and J usage is TRBJ2-1; 7 positions match TRBD2. The sequencing input was peripheral blood. The CDR3 is CASRTNGGNEQFF. The CDR3 coding sequence is TGTGCCAGTAGGACTAACGGGGGGAATGAGCAGTTCTTC.